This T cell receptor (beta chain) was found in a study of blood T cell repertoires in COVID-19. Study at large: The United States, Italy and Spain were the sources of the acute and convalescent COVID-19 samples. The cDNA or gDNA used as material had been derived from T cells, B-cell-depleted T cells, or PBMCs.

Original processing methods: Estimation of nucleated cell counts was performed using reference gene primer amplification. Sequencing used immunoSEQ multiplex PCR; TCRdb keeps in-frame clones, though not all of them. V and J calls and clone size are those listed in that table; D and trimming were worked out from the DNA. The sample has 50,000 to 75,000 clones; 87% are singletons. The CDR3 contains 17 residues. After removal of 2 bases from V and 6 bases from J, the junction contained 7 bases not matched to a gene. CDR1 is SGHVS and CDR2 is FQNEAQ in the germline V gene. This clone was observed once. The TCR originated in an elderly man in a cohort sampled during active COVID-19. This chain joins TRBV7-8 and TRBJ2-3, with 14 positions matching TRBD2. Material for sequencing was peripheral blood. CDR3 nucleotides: TGTGCCAGCAGCTTACGGGGGGGACTAGCGGGAGCCGATACGCAGTATTTT. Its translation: CASSLRGGLAGADTQYF. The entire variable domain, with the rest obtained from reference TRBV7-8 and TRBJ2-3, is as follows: GAGVSQSPRYKVAKRGQDVALRCDPISGHVSLFWYQQALGQGPEFLTYFQNEAQLDKSGLPSDRFFAERPEGSVSTLKIQRTQQEDSAVYLCASSLRGGLAGADTQYFGPGTRLTVL.